Listed here are 27 T cell receptor beta chains from one sample, sequenced in a study of T cells after yellow fever vaccination. TCRdb reanalysed the 5' RACE reads using MiXCR and keeps one entry per CDR3 protein. Among 510,000 or so distinct CDR3 sequences listed, less than 20% were seen once. The sample was PBMCs, taken 15 days after the yellow fever booster vaccination. The receptors were sampled from a man under 40 who received the YFV17D yellow fever vaccine.

This clonotype has only a few counts. V gene TRBV12-3 or TRBV12-4 combines with J gene TRBJ2-1; D is unresolved. The CDR3 totals 13 residues. Trimming took 6 bases from V and 6 from J, leaving 12 bases between them. CDR3 nucleotides: TGTGCCAGCAGCCGCCTAGGGCGCAATGAGCAGTTCTTC. This gives the protein CASSRLGRNEQFF.

This clonotype was detected only a few times. The chain links TRBV7-9 to TRBJ2-3; D might be TRBD1 (5 bases). V was shortened by 5 bases and J by 1 base, with 13 bases between the two germline ends. There are 15 residues in the CDR3. The germline V gene has CDR1 SEHNR and CDR2 FQNEAQ (reference sequence). DNA for the CDR3: TGTGCCAGCAGCCGACAGAGTACGGGCACAGATACGCAGTATTTT. Encoded protein: CASSRQSTGTDTQYF.

The rearrangement uses TRBV29-1 and TRBJ2-2; 8 bases are a match to TRBD2. The CDR3 is 14 residues long. The germline V gene has CDR1 SQVTM and CDR2 ANQGSEA. After removal of 4 bases from V and 5 bases from J, the junction contained 6 bases not matched to a gene. CDR3 in amino acids: CSVAGLGSTGELFF. CDR3 bases: TGCAGCGTTGCGGGACTAGGGAGTACCGGGGAGCTGTTTTTT.

This clonotype was seen a handful of times. The CDR3 nucleotides are TGCAGCGTTGAAGGGTCCACACGCGAGCAGTACTTC. Its protein product is CSVEGSTREQYF. The J gene is TRBJ2-7, the V gene TRBV29-1; D is unclear. The V end was cut by 1 base, the J end by 6 bases, with 10 bases between. The CDR3 has 12 amino acids. Germline assignment: CDR1 SQVTM and CDR2 ANQGSEA.

The chain employs TRBV5-1 and TRBJ2-5, with 7 bases identical to TRBD1. From germline, CDR1 is SGHRS and CDR2 YFSETQ. With 4 bases clipped from V and 4 bases from J, the junction kept 7 bases outside the gene matches. The length of the CDR3 is 14 residues. The CDR3: CASSHLQGSETQYF. For the CDR3, the DNA is TGCGCCAGCAGCCACCTACAGGGGTCAGAGACCCAGTACTTC.

The CDR3 coding sequence is TGCAGTGCTAGAAGTGGGACTAGCGGGAGGAATACGCAGTATTTT. This gives the protein CSARSGTSGRNTQYF. The chain has TRBV20-1 and TRBJ2-3; 15 nucleotides line up with TRBD2. This CDR3 has 15 residues. V trimming: 2 bases; J trimming: 7 bases; junction bases outside the gene matches: 4. CDR1 is DFQATT and CDR2 is SNEGSKA in the germline V gene (reference sequence).

As for this clonotype: The junction and the germline gene differ at one end; a read error may be behind it. The V gene is TRBV7-7, the J gene TRBJ2-3; D is perhaps TRBD2 (6 bases). The CDR3 consists of 14 residues. Germline V gene sequence: CDR1 SSHAT, CDR2 FNYEAQ (reference sequence). In nucleotides, the CDR3 is TGTGCTAGCAGCCTAGGGACTCCTTCAGATACGCAGTATTTT. It codes for CASSLGTPSDTQYF. The variable domain in full, with the rest retrieved from reference TRBV7-7 and TRBJ2-3, is GAGVSQSPRYKVTKRGQDVTLRCDPISSHATLYWYQQALGQGPEFLTYFNYEAQPDKSGLPSDRFSAERPEGSISTLTIQRTEQRDSAMYRCASSLGTPSDTQYFGPGTRLTVL.

This clonotype was counted only a few times. The chain joins TRBV20-1 to TRBJ2-1; 8 bases agree with TRBD2. The CDR3 loop spans 15 amino acids. Germline V gives CDR1 DFQATT, CDR2 SNEGSKA (reference sequence). V trimming: 0 bases; J trimming: 4 bases; junction bases outside the gene matches: 5. Here the CDR3 reads CSARDRGGRYNEQFF. For the CDR3, the DNA is TGCAGTGCTAGAGATCGGGGGGGGCGGTACAATGAGCAGTTCTTC.

This clonotype has just a few counts. The V call is TRBV7-2, the J call TRBJ2-6; the D is unclear. Trimming stripped 1 base from V and 5 bases from J, with 12 bases between. Germline V CDR1 and CDR2: SGHTA, FQGNSA. The CDR3 spans 16 residues. DNA for the CDR3: TGTGCCAGCAGCTTAGAGGGTGCCGGCTGGGCCAACGTCCTGACTTTC. Its protein product is CASSLEGAGWANVLTF.

This clonotype was detected only a few times. The chain couples TRBV5-1 to TRBJ2-5; the D is unclear. Per germline, CDR1 SGHRS and CDR2 YFSETQ. The CDR3 runs 15 residues. Trimming stripped 4 bases from V and 1 base from J, with 14 bases between. The CDR3 protein is CASSPGLGFQETQYF. The CDR3 region has the DNA TGCGCCAGCAGCCCAGGATTAGGATTCCAAGAGACCCAGTACTTC.

The rearrangement uses TRBV29-1 and TRBJ2-1, with D tentatively TRBD2 (6 bases). Trimming cost V 4 bases and J 7 bases, with 23 bases left between them. This CDR3 is 16 amino acids long. Per germline, CDR1 SQVTM and CDR2 ANQGSEA. The CDR3 DNA reads as TGCAGCGTTGTCCGAACACTAGCAGACGACCGGAATGAGCAGTTCTTC. Translated: CSVVRTLADDRNEQFF.

This clonotype was picked up many times. The rearrangement uses TRBV15 and TRBJ2-1; no reliable D call. CDR1 is LNHNV and CDR2 is YYDKDF in the germline V gene (reference sequence). This CDR3 is 14 amino acids long. V lost 0 bases, J lost 3 bases, and 6 bases lay in between. The CDR3 DNA is TGTGCCACCAGCAGAGAGATGTTCTACAATGAGCAGTTCTTC. Its protein is CATSREMFYNEQFF.

Only one count was recorded for this clonotype. The chain has TRBV7-9 and TRBJ2-7; 10 nucleotides align to TRBD1. V shed 5 bases, J shed 4 bases, and the junction held 14 bases outside the gene matches. CDR3 length: 17 residues. CDR1 is SEHNR, CDR2 FQNEAQ, per germline (reference sequence). The CDR3 loop is CASSGGGKGQGKYEQYF. The CDR3 region has the DNA TGTGCCAGCAGCGGCGGGGGTAAGGGACAGGGGAAATACGAGCAGTACTTC.

J is TRBJ1-2 and V is TRBV5-1, with no clear D. V lost 5 bases and J lost 0, with 8 bases in between. Per the germline V gene, CDR1 is SGHRS and CDR2 is YFSETQ. The CDR3 totals 13 residues. CDR3: CASRIDSNYGYTF. CDR3 coding DNA: TGCGCCAGCAGGATTGATTCTAACTATGGCTACACCTTC.

This clonotype was seen just once. CDR3 bases: TGTGCCAGCACCAGAGACAGGGGTCACACCGGGGAGCTGTTTTTT. The encoded protein is CASTRDRGHTGELFF. V and J are TRBV12-3 or TRBV12-4 and TRBJ2-2; TRBD1 matches 8 bases. This CDR3 is built from 15 residues. Unmatched junction bases numbered 7, after V lost 7 bases and J lost 3 bases.

This clonotype was detected a few times. The chain combines TRBV7-2 with TRBJ2-5; tentatively, D is TRBD1 (7 bases). The CDR3 totals 13 residues. Trimming shortened V by 10 bases and J by 2 bases, and 14 bases separated the two germline ends. Germline CDR1 SGHTA, CDR2 FQGNSA. The CDR3 DNA reads as TGTGCCACCGCAGGGGGGTGGCAAGAGACCCAGTACTTC. It codes for CATAGGWQETQYF.

This clonotype has more than one count but fewer than ten. The rearrangement links TRBV28 to TRBJ2-3; the D is unclear. Trimming cost V 5 bases and J 1 base, with 10 bases left between them. The CDR3 consists of 14 residues. Germline loops: CDR1 MDHEN, CDR2 SYDVKM. CDR3 coding DNA: TGTGCCAGCAGTCGCCCCGTTCGCACAGATACGCAGTATTTT. Its protein product is CASSRPVRTDTQYF.

The CDR3, as DNA: TGTGCCAGCAGTACCCGGCGAGGCTCTGGGGCCAACGTCCTGACTTTC. Its translation is CASSTRRGSGANVLTF. This chain links TRBV25-1 with TRBJ2-6; no clear D. Trimming removed 5 bases from V and 0 bases from J, with 11 bases in between. The CDR3 spans 16 residues. Germline CDR1 MGHDK, CDR2 SYGVNS.

This clonotype showed up just a few times. In this CDR3 the conserved last residue, phenylalanine or tryptophan, is missing, so a read error is likely. The DNA is left out, because the CDR3 cannot be placed on it with certainty; the CDR3 is given as TCRdb lists it. The V call is TRBV20-1, the J call TRBJ2-5; the D segment call TRBD2 is taken from the table without a DNA check. The CDR3 is made up of 12 amino acids, end residues included. The germline V gene encodes CDR1 DFQATT and CDR2 SNEGSKA (reference sequence). CDR3 sequence: CSAQPTSGPLYL.

This clonotype appeared a few times. V gene TRBV20-1 combines with J gene TRBJ2-3; D gene ambiguous. Germline CDR1 DFQATT, CDR2 SNEGSKA (reference sequence). The V gene lost 5 bases and the J gene lost 6 bases, with 15 bases spanning the gap. The CDR3 covers 13 residues. Here the CDR3 DNA reads TGCAGTGCTCGCCTGGGCACATTGGATACGCAGTATTTT. Translation: CSARLGTLDTQYF.

The J gene is TRBJ2-2, the V gene TRBV24-1, with TRBD2 matching over 9 bases. The germline CDR1 and CDR2 sequences are KGHDR and SFDVKD. After removal of 3 bases from V and 6 bases from J, the junction contained 7 bases not matched to a gene. The CDR3 is made up of 16 amino acids. In DNA form, the CDR3 reads TGTGCCACCAGTGATCCAATTAGCGGGAGCCCCGGGGAGCTGTTTTTT. Translation: CATSDPISGSPGELFF.

This clonotype turned up a few times. The chain combines TRBV29-1 with TRBJ2-7; D may be TRBD1 or TRBD2 (5 bases each). With 7 bases removed from V and 4 bases from J, the gap between germline ends came to 17 bases. There are 13 residues in the CDR3. Germline CDR1 reads SQVTM; CDR2 reads ANQGSEA. CDR3 amino acids: CSAPGPRAYEQYF. CDR3 bases: TGCAGCGCACCGGGACCGAGAGCTTACGAGCAGTACTTC.

The chain combines TRBV7-2 with TRBJ2-7; 8 bases are a match to TRBD2. The CDR3 runs to 16 residues. The germline V gene has CDR1 SGHTA and CDR2 FQGNSA. Germline trimming cut 2 bases from V and 4 bases from J; bases unmatched to any gene: 10. CDR3 in amino acids: CASSLLRAGGRYEQYF. CDR3 DNA sequence: TGTGCCAGCAGCTTACTCCGGGCGGGAGGCCGGTACGAGCAGTACTTC.

V and J are TRBV5-1 and TRBJ2-1, with 8 bases identical to TRBD2. The CDR3 contains 15 residues. V shed 0 bases and J 6 bases; nucleotides not matched to a gene: 5. Germline loops: CDR1 SGHRS, CDR2 YFSETQ. The CDR3 bases are TGCGCCAGCAGCTTGGAAGAGCGGGAGAGCAATGAGCAGTTCTTC. Residues: CASSLEERESNEQFF.

The genes are TRBV29-1 and TRBJ2-1; 10 positions agree with TRBD1. This CDR3 is 16 amino acids long. The V gene end was trimmed by 7 bases and the J gene end by 9 bases; junction bases not matched to a gene: 18. From germline, CDR1 is SQVTM and CDR2 ANQGSEA. Here the CDR3 reads CSAIDRGRGKATEQFF. The CDR3 DNA reads TGCAGCGCGATAGACAGGGGGCGCGGAAAAGCTACTGAGCAGTTCTTC.

The chain employs TRBV10-3 and TRBJ2-7; 7 bases match TRBD1. Germline trimming cut 2 bases from V and 0 bases from J; bases unmatched to any gene: 13. The CDR3 runs to 18 residues. CDR1 and CDR2 from the germline V gene are ENHRY and SYGVKD. The CDR3, as DNA: TGTGCCATCAGTGAGGTTAGGGGGCGGGTAGGTAGCTCCTACGAGCAGTACTTC. This encodes CAISEVRGRVGSSYEQYF.

This clonotype was picked up a small number of times. Germline and junction disagree at one end, which may indicate a read error. This rearrangement joins TRBV20-1 to TRBJ2-7; the match to TRBD2 covers 9 bases. The CDR3 sequence is 12 residues long. Germline CDR1 and CDR2: DFQATT and SNEGSKA (reference sequence). The CDR3 sequence is CSALAGASEQYF. The CDR3 DNA follows: TGCAGTGCTTTAGCGGGAGCCTCCGAGCAGTACTTT.